This T cell receptor (beta chain) derives from a study of T cells in Graves' hyperthyroidism and ophthalmopathy (dated by TCRdb to between 2019 and 2020). Describing the broader study: Peripheral blood was collected at initial diagnosis, before any treatment. TCR Vbeta CDR3 sequencing of roughly 140 peripheral blood samples (approximately 44 ophthalmopathy, roughly 74 hyperthyroidism and approximately 17 progressor patients) is reported in the paper. To identify distinguishing TCR V-J signatures, a discovery cohort of roughly 100 patients was used, comprising 43 with Graves' ophthalmopathy and 57 with stable Graves' hyperthyroidism. Following sampling, methimazole starting at 30 mg daily was given to hyperthyroidism patients, and high-dose intravenous methylprednisolone was given to ophthalmopathy patients. In addition, the study compared T-cell repertoires in thyroid tissue and in blood from five to seven Graves' hyperthyroidism patients. For training and testing, the roughly 100 patients in the discovery cohort were randomly divided in a 7:3 ratio. Whether ophthalmopathy could be predicted prospectively was tested in an independent validation cohort made up of about 20 hyperthyroidism patients plus 17 patients who later progressed to ophthalmopathy. The paper as a whole reports these results and caveats: In validation, the model predicted progression to ophthalmopathy a median of about 5.9 months before onset, with roughly 71% sensitivity and about 75% specificity. Ophthalmopathy was separated from stable hyperthyroidism by a 13 V-J signature model, with 87.88% sensitivity and about 81% specificity obtained in cross-validation and 80%/75% obtained in testing. Most expanded thyroid clonotypes (frequency above 0.001) were also detected in blood, suggesting blood repertoires may reflect thyroid immune responses. Sample size was not statistically predetermined, and blinding of investigators to group allocation was not performed.

Graves' hyperthyroidism was defined as stable when no progression to ophthalmopathy occurred over 18 months of follow-up. The hyperthyroidism patients were between 18 and 65 years old and newly diagnosed, with a disease duration of less than 2 months. Patients with uncontrolled infections, other autoimmune diseases, pregnancy or lactation were excluded. Diagnoses relied on clinical symptoms, serum thyroxine and TRAb, thyroid ultrasound and orbital computed tomography. Ficoll-Paque density gradient centrifugation was used to isolate PBMCs from around 10 ml of fresh peripheral blood. Trizol reagent was used to extract total RNA, and RNA quality was then checked on an Agilent 2100 Bioanalyzer. Amplification of TCR beta CDR3 regions was carried out from RNA transcripts. The TCR CDR3 was subjected to a first round of RT-PCR using the HTBI primer set and the Qiagen OneStep RT-PCR kit. Libraries were constructed in a second round of multiplex PCR, after which size selection and purification were performed. Paired-end sequencing of the libraries was performed with 100 bp reads on an Illumina HiSeq2000. As for the original processing: SOAPnuke was used to process the raw data, throwing out any read that contained adapters or uncalled bases, had a mean Phred below 15, or lacked an exact constant-primer or identifier match. COPE v1.2.5 was used to merge high-quality paired reads, and clonotypes were defined as unique nucleotide sequences. MiTCR v1.1 was used to align clonotypes to the IMGT TRBV, TRBD and TRBJ reference segments. The analysis was restricted to V-J combinations with a frequency above 0.0001, which together covered over 99% of the repertoires. A TCS score was defined as the ratio of F50 (clonal expansion) to E x V (chaos), with BLOSUM62-based TCRdist applied between CDR3 peptides within each V-J. Welch's t-statistics and random forest reduced some 510 V-J features to around 14, which were used in a naive Bayes classifier (R e1071). The raw public reads went through TCRdb reprocessing: fastp at Q25, MiXCR clone calling, in-frame beta chains kept. Records with the same CDR3 protein are collapsed into one entry carrying the most frequent genes and DNA. These V and J calls rely on TCRdb rather than the paper's analysis. The sample has fewer than 800,000 distinct CDR3 sequences on record, about a sixth of them singletons. Under 10% of the sample is held by the ten biggest clonotypes.

In its sample, this clonotype was seen a few times. Its antigen is still unknown. Qualities for individual bases were not recorded, and no much larger clone is one base off. The CDR3 sequence holds 11 residues, the cysteine and phenylalanine included. Only the CDR3 DNA is retained, 33 bases long and in frame from the first base. CDR1 SGHKS and CDR2 YYEKEE were looked up in the germline V gene (reference sequence). V and J lose 0 bases and 7 bases, and a span of 5 bases separates them. This clonotype was obtained from a man between 18 and 35 years old with Graves' hyperthyroidism. The chain couples TRBV5-5 to TRBJ2-7; no D gene can be assigned with confidence. Sequencing was carried out using blood. The CDR3 is CASSLDWEQYF. The sequenced DNA is TGTGCCAGCAGCTTGGACTGGGAGCAGTACTTC. Reference TRBV5-5 and TRBJ2-7 proteins supply the regions before and after the CDR3; the full variable domain is: DAGVTQSPTHLIKTRGQQVTLRCSPISGHKSVSWYQQVLGQGPQFIFQYYEKEERGRGNFPDRFSARQFPNYSSELNVNALLLGDSALYLCASSLDWEQYFGPGTRLTVT.